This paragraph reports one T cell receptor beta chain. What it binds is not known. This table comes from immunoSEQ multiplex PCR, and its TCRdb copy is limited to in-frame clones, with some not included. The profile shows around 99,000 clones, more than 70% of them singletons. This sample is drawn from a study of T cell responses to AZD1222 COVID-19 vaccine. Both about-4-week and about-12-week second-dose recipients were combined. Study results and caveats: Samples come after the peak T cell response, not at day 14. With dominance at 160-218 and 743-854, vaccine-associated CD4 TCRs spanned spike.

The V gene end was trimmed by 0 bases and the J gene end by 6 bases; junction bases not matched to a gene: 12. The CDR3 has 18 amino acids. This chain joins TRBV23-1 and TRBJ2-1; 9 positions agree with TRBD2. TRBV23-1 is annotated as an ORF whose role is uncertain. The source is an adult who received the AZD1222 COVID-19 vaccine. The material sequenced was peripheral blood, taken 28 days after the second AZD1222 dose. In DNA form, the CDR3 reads TGCGCCAGCAGTCAATCACTCAGCGGGGGGAATTACTCCAATGAGCAGTTCTTC. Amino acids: CASSQSLSGGNYSNEQFF.